This TCR beta chain derives from a study of T cells in Graves' hyperthyroidism and ophthalmopathy. Turning to the study itself: Prior to any treatment, at the point of initial diagnosis, peripheral blood was collected. Findings and limits, study-wide: The majority of expanded thyroid clonotypes above 0.001 also appeared in blood.

The CDR3 spans 13 residues. Trimming removed 10 bases at V and 1 base at J, with 13 bases between. In germline, CDR1 is MNHNS, CDR2 SASEGT. Concerning this clonotype: Its antigen is unidentified.

Authors of the study amplified TCR beta CDR3 regions from RNA transcripts. The study used the HTBI primer set for a first-round RT-PCR of the TCR CDR3. TCRdb ran MiXCR on the multiplex PCR reads and lists one entry per CDR3 protein. The sample consists of around 370,000 distinct CDR3 sequences, around 18% of them appearing once. The chain couples TRBV6-1 to TRBJ1-1; no definite D call. The sample was blood. This sequence originates from a man in his late teens or twenties with Graves' ophthalmopathy. In DNA, the CDR3 is TGTGCCACCCACATAACGGGGAACACTGAAGCTTTCTTT. Amino acid sequence: CATHITGNTEAFF.